Shown below are 19 T cell receptor beta chains from a single sample sequenced in a study of blood T cell repertoires in COVID-19. The protocol was immunoSEQ multiplex PCR, while the TCRdb copy is restricted to in-frame clones and leaves out a portion. The sample includes 270,000 or so clones, approximately 88% of them seen just once. Sequences were obtained from PBMCs or T cells enriched from blood (not recorded which). These receptor sequences come from a woman aged 40-49 years with acute COVID-19.

As DNA, the CDR3 is TGTGCCAGCAGCTTACTGGTAGCACAGGGGTACTACAATGAGCAGTTCTTC. It yields the protein CASSLLVAQGYYNEQFF. This chain uses TRBV11-3 with TRBJ2-1, with 7 bases fitting TRBD1. J lost 3 bases, V lost 2 bases, and 10 bases had no gene match. Germline CDR1 and CDR2: SGHNT and YENEEA. CDR3 length equals 17 residues.

This clone was counted between two and nine times. DNA for the CDR3: TGTGCCAGCAGCCATAGCGGGGGCCACTACGAGCAGTACGTC. Translating gives CASSHSGGHYEQYV. This chain connects TRBV7-9 to TRBJ2-7; 9 bases are a match to TRBD2. The length of the CDR3 is 14 residues. Germline V CDR1 and CDR2: SEHNR, FQNEAQ (reference sequence). V dropped 5 bases and J dropped 3; count of bases not matched to a gene: 5.

The CDR3 region is CASSPLYSSYEQYV. The CDR3 bases are TGTGCCAGCAGCCCCCTCTATAGCTCCTACGAGCAGTACGTC. This rearrangement joins TRBV28 to TRBJ2-7; D is unresolved. V was shortened by 6 bases and J by 0 bases, with 12 bases between the two germline ends. This CDR3 spans 14 amino acids. Germline V CDR1 and CDR2: MDHEN, SYDVKM.

This chain uses TRBV24-1 with TRBJ2-3; weak D call: TRBD2 (6 bases). Germline assignment: CDR1 KGHDR and CDR2 SFDVKD. The CDR3 sequence is 14 residues long. The V end was cut by 5 bases, the J end by 6 bases, with 14 bases between. CDR3 region: CATSVAGYEDTQYF. The CDR3 region has the DNA TGTGCCACCAGTGTTGCGGGATACGAGGATACGCAGTATTTT.

The chain links TRBV2 to TRBJ1-1; 8 nucleotides agree with TRBD1. Germline V CDR1 and CDR2: SNHLY, FYNNEI. This CDR3 has 14 residues. J lost 8 bases, V lost 6 bases, and 11 bases had no gene match. The CDR3 DNA reads TGTGCCAGCAGCCCCCTGGGACAGGTTTCCGAAGCTTTCTTT. It yields the protein CASSPLGQVSEAFF.

V gene TRBV27 combines with J gene TRBJ2-5; D possibly corresponds to TRBD2 (6 bases). V was pared by 0 bases and J by 6 bases, with 23 bases between. This CDR3 region has 18 residues. Germline V CDR1 and CDR2: MNHEY, SMNVEV (reference sequence). CDR3 bases: TGTGCCAGCAGTTTATCGGGGGAATTGGAGGGGCCTCCGAAGACCCAGTACTTC. Protein: CASSLSGELEGPPKTQYF.

The genes are TRBV6-6 and TRBJ1-6; D is unresolved. Germline assignment: CDR1 MNHNY and CDR2 SVGAGI (reference sequence). The CDR3 loop spans 17 amino acids. Trimming removed 5 bases at V and 5 bases at J, with 19 bases between. The CDR3 sequence is CASSPMRFAVDNSPLHF. As DNA, the CDR3 is TGTGCCAGCAGTCCTATGAGGTTTGCAGTGGATAATTCACCCCTCCACTTT.

In nucleotides, the CDR3 is TGTGCCAGCTCACAACTAGCGGGAAAGGAGACCCAGTACTTC. Translated: CASSQLAGKETQYF. The gene calls are TRBV18 and TRBJ2-5; 10 positions agree with TRBD2. The CDR3 covers 14 residues. Germline trimming cut 4 bases from V and 5 bases from J; bases unmatched to any gene: 4. Germline-derived CDR1 and CDR2 are KGHSH and LQKENI.

This clone was seen more than once but under ten times. The CDR3 loop reads CASSMDRRNYGYTF. The CDR3 DNA sequence: TGTGCCAGTAGTATGGACAGGAGAAACTATGGCTACACCTTC. V is TRBV19 and J is TRBJ1-2; 7 bases match TRBD1. Germline CDR1 reads LNHDA; CDR2 reads SQIVND (reference sequence). Trimming removed 3 bases from V and 2 bases from J; junction bases left unmatched: 3. CDR3 size: 14 residues.

The rearrangement links TRBV5-5 to TRBJ1-4; 7 bases are shared with TRBD1. Germline V lookup: CDR1 SGHKS, CDR2 YYEKEE (reference sequence). CDR3 length: 17 amino acids. V shed 0 bases and J 3 bases; nucleotides not matched to a gene: 8. This CDR3 reads CASSLAGEGTANEKLFF. The CDR3 DNA sequence: TGTGCCAGCAGCTTGGCCGGGGAAGGGACAGCTAATGAAAAACTGTTTTTT.

This sequence joins TRBV18 and TRBJ2-1; perhaps TRBD2 as D (5 bases). Germline CDR1 and CDR2: KGHSH and LQKENI. Trimming shortened V by 4 bases and J by 8 bases, and 18 bases separated the two germline ends. CDR3 size: 15 residues. This CDR3 reads CASSLTMGRNHEQFF. The CDR3 DNA reads as TGTGCCAGCTCACTGACCATGGGGAGAAACCATGAGCAGTTCTTC. Variable domain in full (rest from reference TRBV18 and TRBJ2-1): NAGVMQNPRHLVRRRGQEARLRCSPMKGHSHVYWYRQLPEEGLKFMVYLQKENIIDESGMPKERFSAEFPKEGPSILRIQQVVRGDSAAYFCASSLTMGRNHEQFFGPGTRLTVL.

The chain links TRBV12-3 or TRBV12-4 to TRBJ1-2; D unclear. Trimming left V 6 bases short and J 7 bases short, with 12 bases between. The length of the CDR3 is 12 residues. The CDR3 spells CASRQTEGGYTF. Written as DNA, the CDR3 is TGTGCCAGCAGACAAACCGAGGGTGGCTACACCTTC.

The chain carries TRBV7-2 and TRBJ2-7; D perhaps matches TRBD1 (5 bases). The CDR3 has 16 residues. The germline V and J ends were trimmed by 2 bases and 0 bases, with 14 bases remaining between them. Germline V gives CDR1 SGHTA, CDR2 FQGNSA. In nucleotides, the CDR3 is TGTGCCAGCAGCTTATATCCCCAGGGTACCTCCTACGAGCAGTACTTC. It yields the protein CASSLYPQGTSYEQYF.

The gene calls are TRBV29-1 and TRBJ2-2; D call uncertain. The CDR3 has 12 residues. V was clipped by 4 bases and J by 3 bases, with 6 bases between them. Germline CDR1 and CDR2: SQVTM and ANQGSEA. CDR3 sequence: CSVAFYTGELFF. The CDR3 DNA reads TGCAGCGTTGCTTTCTACACCGGGGAGCTGTTTTTT.

This chain uses TRBV10-1 with TRBJ2-4; D possibly corresponds to TRBD2 (6 bases). Trimming removed 3 bases at V and 5 bases at J, with 17 bases between. In germline, CDR1 is WNHNN, CDR2 SYGVQD (reference sequence). The CDR3 extends over 16 amino acids. The CDR3 nucleotides read TGCGCCAGCAGTGAATCCCCGGGAGTCGGGCAAAACATTCAGTACTTC. This gives the protein CASSESPGVGQNIQYF.

The V and J genes are TRBV24-1 and TRBJ2-7, with 10 positions matching TRBD1. J lost 4 bases, V lost 7 bases, and 9 bases had no gene match. CDR1 and CDR2 (germline): KGHDR, SFDVKD. CDR3 size: 15 residues. The CDR3, as DNA: TGTGCCACCAGCGCCTGGACAGGGGGTGTTTACGAGCAGTACTTC. This encodes CATSAWTGGVYEQYF.

The chain links TRBV6-5 to TRBJ1-5, with D tentatively TRBD1 (5 bases). This CDR3 region has 14 residues. The V end lost 5 bases, the J end lost 5 bases, and 13 bases lay between the germline ends. Germline values: CDR1 MNHEY, CDR2 SVGAGI. CDR3 sequence: CASSLGGVDQPQHF. CDR3 sequence (DNA): TGTGCCAGCAGTCTTGGGGGGGTAGATCAGCCCCAGCATTTT.

This sequence joins TRBV5-1 and TRBJ1-6; a possible D gene is TRBD1 (6 bases). V lost 4 bases and J lost 10, with 12 bases in between. CDR1 SGHRS and CDR2 YFSETQ come from the germline V gene. The CDR3 consists of 13 residues. The CDR3 here is CASSRTVESPLHF. In DNA, the CDR3 is TGCGCCAGCAGCCGGACAGTGGAATCACCCCTCCACTTT.

The chain has TRBV19 and TRBJ2-3; no clear D gene. The CDR3 spans 16 residues. The V end was cut by 3 bases, the J end by 0 bases, with 13 bases between. Germline V gene data show CDR1 as LNHDA and CDR2 as SQIVND (reference sequence). The DNA for the CDR3 is TGTGCCAGTAGTATGGCTACCCGAGCGAGCACAGATACGCAGTATTTT. Protein: CASSMATRASTDTQYF.